The 2 T cell receptor beta chains below were found in one sample sequenced in a study of control samples from healthy donors and cancer patients. Repertoires were generated with immunoSEQ multiplex PCR, while TCRdb's copy carries only in-frame clones and drops some. The table records over 120,000 clones, about 90% of them present only once. The specimen sequenced was blood. The receptors were sampled from a young man in good health.

The chain uses TRBV30 and TRBJ2-1; 14 bases match TRBD2. V dropped 3 bases and J dropped 7; count of bases not matched to a gene: 5. The CDR3 extends over 15 amino acids. Germline loops: CDR1 GTSNPN, CDR2 SVGIG (reference sequence). The CDR3 DNA reads TGTGCCTGGAGCCCAAGGACTAGCGGGGGGAATGAGCAGTTCTTC. Residues: CAWSPRTSGGNEQFF.

The chain uses TRBV21-1 and TRBJ1-6. TRBV21-1 is flagged as a pseudogene. This CDR3 region has 21 residues. The DNA of the CDR3 is TGTGCCAGCAGCAAAGAAAGGGGACGGGGTAGGGCAGGCTCCTATAATTCACCCCTCCACTTT. It codes for CASSKERGRGRAGSYNSPLHF.